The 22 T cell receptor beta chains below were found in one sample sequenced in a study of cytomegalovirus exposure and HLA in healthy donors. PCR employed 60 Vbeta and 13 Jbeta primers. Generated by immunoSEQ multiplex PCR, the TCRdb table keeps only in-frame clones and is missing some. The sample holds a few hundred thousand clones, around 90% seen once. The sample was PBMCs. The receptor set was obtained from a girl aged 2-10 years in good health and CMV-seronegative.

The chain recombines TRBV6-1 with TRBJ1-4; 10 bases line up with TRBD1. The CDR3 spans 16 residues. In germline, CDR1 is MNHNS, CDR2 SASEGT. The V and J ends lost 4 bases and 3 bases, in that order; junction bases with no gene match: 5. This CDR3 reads CASSVTGGRANEKLFF. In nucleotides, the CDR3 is TGTGCCAGCAGTGTGACAGGGGGCAGGGCTAATGAAAAACTGTTTTTT.

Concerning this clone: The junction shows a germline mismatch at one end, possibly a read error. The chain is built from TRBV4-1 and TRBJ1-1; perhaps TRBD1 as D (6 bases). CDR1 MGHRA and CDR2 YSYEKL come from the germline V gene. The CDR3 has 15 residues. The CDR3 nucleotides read TGCGCCAGCATCCAAGATCAGGGGCAGAACACTGAAGCTTTCTTT. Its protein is CASIQDQGQNTEAFF.

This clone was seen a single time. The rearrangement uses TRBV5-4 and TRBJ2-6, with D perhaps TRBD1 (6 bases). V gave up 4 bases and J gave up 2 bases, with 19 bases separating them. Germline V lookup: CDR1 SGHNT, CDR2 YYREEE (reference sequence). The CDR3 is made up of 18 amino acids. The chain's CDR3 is CASSTLAQGNPGANVLTF. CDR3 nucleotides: TGTGCCAGCAGCACGTTAGCTCAGGGGAACCCTGGGGCCAACGTCCTGACTTTC.

This chain's CDR3 is CASSPRTSGSTDTQYF. The CDR3 region has the DNA TGTGCCAGCAGTCCCCGGACTAGCGGGAGCACAGATACGCAGTATTTT. The V and J genes are TRBV27 and TRBJ2-3; 11 bases align to TRBD2. The V gene's germline CDR1 is MNHEY and CDR2 SMNVEV (reference sequence). V gave up 5 bases and J gave up 0 bases; unmatched junction bases: 4. The CDR3 loop spans 16 amino acids.

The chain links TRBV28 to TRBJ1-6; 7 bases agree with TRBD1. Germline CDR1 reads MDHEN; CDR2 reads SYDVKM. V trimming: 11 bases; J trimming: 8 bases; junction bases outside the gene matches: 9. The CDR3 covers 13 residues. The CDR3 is CASQTGYYSPLHF. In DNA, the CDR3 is TGTGCCTCCCAGACAGGGTACTATTCACCCCTCCACTTT.

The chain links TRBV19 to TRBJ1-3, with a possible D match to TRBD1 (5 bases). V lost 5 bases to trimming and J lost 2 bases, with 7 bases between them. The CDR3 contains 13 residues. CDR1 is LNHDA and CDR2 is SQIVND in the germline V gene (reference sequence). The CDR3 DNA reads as TGTGCCAGTAGTGGGGCAGCTGGAAACACCATATATTTT. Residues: CASSGAAGNTIYF.

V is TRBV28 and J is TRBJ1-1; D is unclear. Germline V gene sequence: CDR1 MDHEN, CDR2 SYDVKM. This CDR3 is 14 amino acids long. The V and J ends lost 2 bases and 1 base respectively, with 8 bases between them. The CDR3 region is CASSLVMANTEAFF. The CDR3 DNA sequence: TGTGCCAGCAGTTTAGTAATGGCGAACACTGAAGCTTTCTTT.

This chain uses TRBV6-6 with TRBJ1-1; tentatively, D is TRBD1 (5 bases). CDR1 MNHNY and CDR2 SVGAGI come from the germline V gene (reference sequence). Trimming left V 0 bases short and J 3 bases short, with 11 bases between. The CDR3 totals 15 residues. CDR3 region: CASSYSIQGYTEAFF. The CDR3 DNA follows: TGTGCCAGCAGTTACTCGATCCAGGGATACACTGAAGCTTTCTTT.

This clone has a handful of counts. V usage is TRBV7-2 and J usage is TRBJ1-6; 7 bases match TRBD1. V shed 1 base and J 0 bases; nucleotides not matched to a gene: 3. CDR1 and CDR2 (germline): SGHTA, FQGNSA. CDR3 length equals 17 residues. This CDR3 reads CASSLGEGASYNSPLHF. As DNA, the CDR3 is TGTGCCAGCAGCTTAGGTGAGGGGGCCTCCTATAATTCACCCCTCCACTTT.

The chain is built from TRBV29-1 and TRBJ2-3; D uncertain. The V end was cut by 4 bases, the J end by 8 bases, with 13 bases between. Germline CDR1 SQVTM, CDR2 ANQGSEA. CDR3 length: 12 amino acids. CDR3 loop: CSVVPSILTQYF. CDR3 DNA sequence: TGCAGCGTTGTCCCCTCCATACTTACGCAGTATTTT.

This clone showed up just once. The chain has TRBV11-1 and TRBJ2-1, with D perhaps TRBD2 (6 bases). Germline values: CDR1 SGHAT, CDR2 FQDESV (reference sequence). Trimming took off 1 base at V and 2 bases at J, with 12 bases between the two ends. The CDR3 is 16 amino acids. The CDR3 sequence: CASSLESRGPYNEQFF. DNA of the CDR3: TGTGCCAGCAGCTTAGAGTCGCGGGGACCCTACAATGAGCAGTTCTTC.

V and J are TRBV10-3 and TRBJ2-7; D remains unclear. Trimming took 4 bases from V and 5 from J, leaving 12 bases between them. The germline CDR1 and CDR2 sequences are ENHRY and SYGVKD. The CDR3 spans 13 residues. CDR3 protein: CAISGGYLDEQYF. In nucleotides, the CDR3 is TGTGCCATCAGTGGCGGCTACTTAGACGAGCAGTACTTC.

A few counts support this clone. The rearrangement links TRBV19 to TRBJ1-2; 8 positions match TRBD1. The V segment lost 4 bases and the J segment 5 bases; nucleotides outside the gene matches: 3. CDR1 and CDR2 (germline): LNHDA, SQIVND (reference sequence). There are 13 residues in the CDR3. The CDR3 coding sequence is TGTGCCAGTAGTAGGGGACAGGAATATGGCTACACCTTC. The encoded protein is CASSRGQEYGYTF.

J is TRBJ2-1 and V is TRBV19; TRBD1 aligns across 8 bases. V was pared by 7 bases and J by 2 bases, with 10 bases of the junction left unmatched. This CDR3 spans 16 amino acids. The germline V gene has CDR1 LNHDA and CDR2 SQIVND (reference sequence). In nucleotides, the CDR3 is TGTGCCAGTACCCACCAGGGGGCGAGGACCTACAATGAGCAGTTCTTC. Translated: CASTHQGARTYNEQFF.

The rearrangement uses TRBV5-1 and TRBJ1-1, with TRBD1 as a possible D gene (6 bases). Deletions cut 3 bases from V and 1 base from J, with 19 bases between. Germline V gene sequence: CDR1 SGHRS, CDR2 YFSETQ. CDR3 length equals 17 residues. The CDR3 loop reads CASSSGAGVASNTEAFF. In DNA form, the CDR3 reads TGCGCCAGCAGCTCCGGGGCAGGGGTGGCCTCGAACACTGAAGCTTTCTTT. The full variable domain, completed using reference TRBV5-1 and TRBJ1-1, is KAGVTQTPRYLIKTRGQQVTLSCSPISGHRSVSWYQQTPGQGLQFLFEYFSETQRNKGNFPGRFSGRQFSNSRSEMNVSTLELGDSALYLCASSSGAGVASNTEAFFGQGTRLTVV.

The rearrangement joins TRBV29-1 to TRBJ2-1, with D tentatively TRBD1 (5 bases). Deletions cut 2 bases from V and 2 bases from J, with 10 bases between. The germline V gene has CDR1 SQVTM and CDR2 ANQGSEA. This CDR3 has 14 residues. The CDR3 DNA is TGCAGCGTTGAAATGCAGGGCACCTACAATGAGCAGTTCTTC. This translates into CSVEMQGTYNEQFF.

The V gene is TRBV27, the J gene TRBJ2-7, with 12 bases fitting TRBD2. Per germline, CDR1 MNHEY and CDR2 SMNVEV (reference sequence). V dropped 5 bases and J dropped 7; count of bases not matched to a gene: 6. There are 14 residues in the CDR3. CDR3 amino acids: CASSVLAGGQEQYF. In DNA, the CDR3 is TGTGCCAGCAGTGTCCTAGCGGGGGGGCAGGAGCAGTACTTC.

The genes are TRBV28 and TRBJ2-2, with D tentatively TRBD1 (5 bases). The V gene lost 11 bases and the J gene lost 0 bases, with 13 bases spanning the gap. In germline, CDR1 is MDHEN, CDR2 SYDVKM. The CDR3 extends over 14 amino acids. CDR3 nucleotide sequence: TGTGCCGGCTGTCGACAGACGAACACCGGGGAGCTGTTTTTT. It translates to CAGCRQTNTGELFF.

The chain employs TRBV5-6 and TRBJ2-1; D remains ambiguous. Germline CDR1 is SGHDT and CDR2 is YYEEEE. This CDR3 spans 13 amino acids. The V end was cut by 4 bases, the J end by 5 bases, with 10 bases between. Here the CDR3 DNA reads TGTGCCAGCAGCCCGACACCGAACAATGAGCAGTTCTTC. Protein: CASSPTPNNEQFF.

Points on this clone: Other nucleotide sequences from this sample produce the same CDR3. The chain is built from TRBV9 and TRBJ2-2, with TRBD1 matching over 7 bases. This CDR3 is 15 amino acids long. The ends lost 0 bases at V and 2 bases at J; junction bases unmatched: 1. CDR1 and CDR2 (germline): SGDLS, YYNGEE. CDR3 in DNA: TGTGCCAGCAGCGTAGGGACAGGTAACACCGGGGAGCTGTTTTTT. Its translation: CASSVGTGNTGELFF.

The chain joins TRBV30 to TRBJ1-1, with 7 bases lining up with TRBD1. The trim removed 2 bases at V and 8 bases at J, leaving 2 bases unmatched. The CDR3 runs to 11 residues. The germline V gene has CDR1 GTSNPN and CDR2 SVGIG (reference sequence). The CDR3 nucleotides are TGTGCCTGGAGTTCGACAGGGGAAGCTTTCTTT. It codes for CAWSSTGEAFF. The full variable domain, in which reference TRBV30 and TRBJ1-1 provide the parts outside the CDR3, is SQTIHQWPATLVQPVGSPLSLECTVEGTSNPNLYWYRQAAGRGLQLLFYSVGIGQISSEVPQNLSASRPQDRQFILSSKKLLLSDSGFYLCAWSSTGEAFFGQGTRLTVV.

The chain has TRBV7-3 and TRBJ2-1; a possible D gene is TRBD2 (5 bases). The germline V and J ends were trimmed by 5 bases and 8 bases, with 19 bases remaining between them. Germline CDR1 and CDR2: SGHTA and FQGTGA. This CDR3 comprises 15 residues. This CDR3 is CASSPGSIGPYEQFF. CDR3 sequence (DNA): TGTGCCAGCAGCCCTGGGAGTATTGGCCCGTATGAGCAGTTCTTC.